This record looks at one TCR beta chain sequence and its context. The sample comes from a study of blood T cell repertoires in COVID-19. For the study at large: Sources were T cells, B-cell-depleted T cells, or PBMCs; the material itself was cDNA or gDNA.

CDR1 is SGHAT, CDR2 FQNNGV, per germline. The CDR3 is 14 residues long. Trimming took 5 bases from V and 0 from J, leaving 10 bases between them. In the original workflow: Reference gene primers were amplified, and this amplification served to estimate nucleated cell counts. Only in-frame clones appear in the TCRdb table, and some are missing; sequencing was by immunoSEQ multiplex PCR. D and trimming were read from the DNA, whereas the V and J calls and clone size are those reported in that table. The top ten clones hold about 2% of a sample with some 54,000 clones, 80% to 85% of them seen once. The V call is TRBV11-2, the J call TRBJ1-1; D remains ambiguous. Sequenced sample: peripheral blood. This sequence originates from a woman aged 60-70 years with acute or convalescent COVID-19. CDR3 amino acids: CASSLSTLNTEAFF. Written as DNA, the CDR3 is TGTGCCAGCAGCCTATCCACCTTGAACACTGAAGCTTTCTTT.